This T cell receptor (beta chain) was sequenced for a study of regulatory T cells in long-lasting Graves disease. The CDR3 runs 15 residues. The germline gives CDR1 MNHNS, CDR2 SASEGT. TCR beta libraries were built with iRepertoire HTBI primers and Arm-PCR of CDR3 regions. TCRdb recomputed calls from the multiplex PCR reads with MiXCR, one row per CDR3 protein. Among 350,000 to 550,000 distinct CDR3 sequences listed, approximately 15% were seen once. General observations from the study: Persistent disease preferred TRBV28, TRBJ1-2 and TRBJ2-5.

Time point given: newly diagnosed GD, antithyroid drugs for less than 3 months. Scientists built the TCR library using RNA that was extracted from PBMCs. The EDTA tubes were filled with around 8.5 milliliters of drawn peripheral blood. Comment on this clonotype: Its antigen is as yet unknown. Just one base apart from a much larger clone, this may be a read error.

These data were likewise used in another study, on T cells in Graves' hyperthyroidism and ophthalmopathy. Per that study: Lactation, pregnancy, other autoimmune disease or uncontrolled infection led to exclusion of patients.

V usage is TRBV6-1 and J usage is TRBJ1-2, with unresolved D. The sample in question was peripheral blood mononuclear cells (PBMCs), obtained at new diagnosis, from a patient treated with antithyroid drugs. The receptor comes from a woman under 40 with Graves disease. The CDR3 DNA is TGTGCCAGCACTCAATACCCCGAGGTCAGCTATGGCTACGCCTTC. Translating it yields CASTQYPEVSYGYAF.